The 9 T cell receptor beta chains presented below share a single source sample, sequenced in a study of somatic mutations in cytotoxic T cells in rheumatoid arthritis. Assay: immunoSEQ multiplex PCR; the TCRdb copy retains only in-frame clones and omits some. The profile shows approximately 3,400 clones, around four fifths of them singletons. Sequencing input: CD8+ T cells sorted from blood. The receptors come from a man aged 50-59 years with rheumatoid arthritis.

The gene calls are TRBV7-2 and TRBJ2-1; 10 bases fit TRBD2. Germline V lookup: CDR1 SGHTA, CDR2 FQGNSA. The CDR3 runs to 16 residues. J was trimmed by 4 bases and V by 5 bases; bases with no gene match: 8. CDR3 sequence (DNA): TGTGCCAGCAGCCCGCCTAGCGGGAGAGGTTACAATGAGCAGTTCTTC. Translated, it gives CASSPPSGRGYNEQFF.

A few counts support this clone. This rearrangement joins TRBV4-1 to TRBJ1-3, with D uncertain. The germline gives CDR1 MGHRA, CDR2 YSYEKL. This CDR3 is 14 amino acids long. The V and J ends lost 8 bases and 0 bases respectively, with 11 bases between them. The CDR3 region has the DNA TGCGCCAGCTCGGACGGGAGCTCTGGAAACACCATATATTTT. The encoded protein is CASSDGSSGNTIYF.

To note about this clone: Other DNA sequences of this sample code for an identical CDR3. V usage is TRBV5-4 and J usage is TRBJ1-1, with a weak D call TRBD1 (6 bases). The germline CDR1 and CDR2 sequences are SGHNT and YYREEE (reference sequence). The ends were cut back, 4 bases at V and 0 bases at J, with 16 bases in the middle. The CDR3 is made up of 16 amino acids. In DNA form, the CDR3 reads TGTGCCAGCAGCGCGAACGGGGGGCGAATGAACACTGAAGCTTTCTTT. It yields the protein CASSANGGRMNTEAFF.

V gene TRBV28 combines with J gene TRBJ1-3; D remains ambiguous. CDR1 and CDR2 (germline): MDHEN, SYDVKM. Trimming cost V 3 bases and J 0 bases, with 9 bases left between them. CDR3 size: 15 residues. CDR3 DNA sequence: TGTGCCAGCAGTTTGAGGGTGGTCTCTGGAAACACCATATATTTT. Its translation: CASSLRVVSGNTIYF.

The CDR3, as DNA: TGTGCCAGTAGTATAGTGGTAGGACAGGGTATCGGCAATCAGCCCCAGCATTTT. As protein: CASSIVVGQGIGNQPQHF. This chain joins TRBV19 and TRBJ1-5; 8 bases are a match to TRBD1. The CDR3 runs 18 residues. Trimming at V came to 1 base and at J to 2 bases, leaving 10 bases not matched to a gene. The germline V gene encodes CDR1 LNHDA and CDR2 SQIVND (reference sequence).

The sample holds a few counts of this clone. V usage is TRBV18 and J usage is TRBJ2-7; maybe TRBD1 (5 bases). Trimming pared 6 bases from V and 0 bases from J, leaving 15 bases between. This CDR3 region has 15 residues. Per the germline V gene, CDR1 is KGHSH and CDR2 is LQKENI. CDR3 amino acids: CASSSLGHLSYEQYF. In DNA form, the CDR3 reads TGTGCCAGCTCGTCTCTGGGGCATCTCTCCTACGAGCAGTACTTC.

This rearrangement joins TRBV18 to TRBJ1-1; D may be TRBD1 (6 bases). The CDR3 sequence is 15 residues long. Germline CDR1 and CDR2: KGHSH and LQKENI. Trimming stripped 5 bases from V and 0 bases from J, with 13 bases between. The CDR3 DNA reads as TGTGCCAGCTCATTCAGGACAGACATGAACACTGAAGCTTTCTTT. Encoded protein: CASSFRTDMNTEAFF.

V gene TRBV7-2 combines with J gene TRBJ2-3; weak D call: TRBD1 (6 bases). The CDR3 sequence is 16 residues long. The germline CDR1 and CDR2 sequences are SGHTA and FQGNSA. V lost 2 bases and J 5 bases, leaving 17 bases between the germline ends. CDR3 amino acids: CASSLMTGLGVDTQYF. The DNA for the CDR3 is TGTGCCAGCAGCTTAATGACAGGCCTCGGGGTAGATACGCAGTATTTT.

The gene calls are TRBV27 and TRBJ2-7; 9 bases map to TRBD1. V lost 6 bases and J lost 7; bases outside the gene matches: 10. The germline V gene has CDR1 MNHEY and CDR2 SMNVEV (reference sequence). This CDR3 is 14 amino acids long. DNA for the CDR3: TGTGCCAGCAGGGCCGGGACAGGGACGGGGGAGCAGTACTTC. Translation gives CASRAGTGTGEQYF.